Presented here are 21 T cell receptor beta chains from one specimen sequenced in a study of beta chain features in type 1 diabetes. These receptors' antigens are unknown. Study results and limitations: The study found moderately but significantly shorter TCRB CDR3s in all four CD4+ subsets of Type 1 diabetes patients.

Reverse transcription of all isolated RNA meant that expressed TCRB transcripts were sequenced. Some clones are missing from TCRdb's copy, which holds only in-frame ones; the method was immunoSEQ multiplex PCR. The table includes approximately 270,000 clones, roughly an eighth detected once. The sample was naive CD4+ T cells from blood. The receptor set was obtained from a young man with type 1 diabetes.

This clone was counted between two and nine times. The chain carries TRBV6-5 and TRBJ2-7; 7 positions match TRBD1. Trimming at V came to 0 bases and at J to 0 bases, leaving 5 bases not matched to a gene. Germline V CDR1 and CDR2: MNHEY, SVGAGI. This CDR3 region has 16 residues. CDR3 amino acids: CASSYSGQRSSYEQYF. The CDR3 region has the DNA TGTGCCAGCAGTTACTCGGGACAGAGGAGCTCCTACGAGCAGTACTTC.

This clone was seen only a few times. The chain uses TRBV5-1 and TRBJ1-2; TRBD1 agrees at 7 bases. V shed 4 bases and J 2 bases; nucleotides not matched to a gene: 2. Per the germline V gene, CDR1 is SGHRS and CDR2 is YFSETQ. The CDR3 totals 13 residues. The CDR3 spells CASSEGQNYGYTF. The CDR3 nucleotides are TGCGCCAGCAGCGAGGGACAGAACTATGGCTACACCTTC.

This clone was observed a few times. The CDR3 spells CASCGDRSYEQYF. For the CDR3, the DNA is TGTGCCAGCTGCGGGGACAGGAGCTACGAGCAGTACTTC. The chain has TRBV28 and TRBJ2-7; 8 bases line up with TRBD1. Unmatched junction bases numbered 6, after V lost 8 bases and J lost 3 bases. The V gene's germline CDR1 is MDHEN and CDR2 SYDVKM. The CDR3 is made up of 13 amino acids.

V is TRBV14 and J is TRBJ2-7, with 9 bases lining up with TRBD1. Germline trimming cut 1 base from V and 4 bases from J; bases unmatched to any gene: 11. Germline V gene data show CDR1 as SGHDN and CDR2 as FVKESK. This CDR3 comprises 17 residues. CDR3 sequence reads: CASSQATMGQGSYEQYF. In nucleotides, the CDR3 is TGTGCCAGCAGCCAAGCCACCATGGGACAGGGTTCTTACGAGCAGTACTTC.

The J gene is TRBJ2-1, the V gene TRBV9; 9 nucleotides match TRBD1. V dropped 3 bases and J dropped 4; count of bases not matched to a gene: 5. The CDR3 has 15 amino acids. Germline CDR1 is SGDLS and CDR2 is YYNGEE. The CDR3 reads CASSEQGASYNEQFF. The CDR3 DNA reads as TGTGCCAGCAGCGAACAGGGGGCGTCTTACAATGAGCAGTTCTTC. The full variable domain, its missing parts supplied by reference TRBV9 and TRBJ2-1, is DSGVTQTPKHLITATGQRVTLRCSPRSGDLSVYWYQQSLDQGLQFLIQYYNGEERAKGNILERFSAQQFPDLHSELNLSSLELGDSALYFCASSEQGASYNEQFFGPGTRLTVL.

This clone appeared a few times. V and J are TRBV5-1 and TRBJ2-5; D possibly corresponds to TRBD1 (6 bases). Germline CDR1 and CDR2: SGHRS and YFSETQ. V was trimmed by 4 bases and J by 2 bases, leaving 9 bases between them. The CDR3 has 13 amino acids. The CDR3: CASSVGQQETQYF. The CDR3, as DNA: TGCGCCAGCAGCGTAGGACAGCAAGAGACCCAGTACTTC.

Only a few counts were recorded for this clone. The chain employs TRBV28 and TRBJ2-5, with D unresolved. The germline V and J ends were trimmed by 4 bases and 5 bases, with 14 bases remaining between them. The CDR3 spans 14 residues. The germline V gene has CDR1 MDHEN and CDR2 SYDVKM. The CDR3 loop reads CASSSLRIPETQYF. In nucleotides, the CDR3 is TGTGCCAGCAGTTCCCTCAGAATTCCGGAGACCCAGTACTTC.

The sample holds a few counts of this clone. The chain uses TRBV19 and TRBJ1-3; D gene unclear. CDR1 LNHDA and CDR2 SQIVND come from the germline V gene (reference sequence). The germline V and J ends were trimmed by 2 bases and 4 bases, with 12 bases remaining between them. The length of the CDR3 is 15 residues. CDR3 sequence (DNA): TGTGCCAGTAGTATACTCGGAGATCGGGGAAACACCATATATTTT. As protein: CASSILGDRGNTIYF. Looking up the rest from reference TRBV19 and TRBJ1-3 gives the full variable domain: DGGITQSPKYLFRKEGQNVTLSCEQNLNHDAMYWYRQDPGQGLRLIYYSQIVNDFQKGDIAEGYSVSREKKESFPLTVTSAQKNPTAFYLCASSILGDRGNTIYFGEGSWLTVV.

The chain combines TRBV9 with TRBJ2-1; D is possibly TRBD2 (5 bases). With 0 bases removed from V and 0 bases from J, the gap between germline ends came to 10 bases. This CDR3 region has 16 residues. The germline V gene encodes CDR1 SGDLS and CDR2 YYNGEE. CDR3 nucleotides: TGTGCCAGCAGCGTAGGCATAGCGTACTCCTACAATGAGCAGTTCTTC. Translated, it gives CASSVGIAYSYNEQFF.

The sample holds a few counts of this clone. The J gene is TRBJ2-7, the V gene TRBV4-3; 10 positions match TRBD2. V shed 0 bases and J 3 bases; nucleotides not matched to a gene: 5. The CDR3 consists of 16 residues. The germline CDR1 and CDR2 sequences are LGHNA and YSLEER. The CDR3 sequence: CASSQDRTSGGYEQYF. CDR3 DNA sequence: TGCGCCAGCAGCCAAGATAGGACTAGCGGTGGCTACGAGCAGTACTTC.

Comment on this clone: The sample holds other DNA sequences that translate to the same CDR3. V is TRBV28 and J is TRBJ2-2, with D maybe TRBD2 (5 bases). V lost 2 bases and J lost 8, with 6 bases in between. Germline values: CDR1 MDHEN, CDR2 SYDVKM. This CDR3 has 12 amino acids. The CDR3 sequence: CASSLLAGELFF. In DNA, the CDR3 is TGTGCCAGCAGTTTACTAGCTGGGGAGCTGTTTTTT.

This clone occurred a few times. The chain employs TRBV9 and TRBJ2-1; D not resolved. Deletions cut 4 bases from V and 8 bases from J, with 16 bases between. Germline V gene data show CDR1 as SGDLS and CDR2 as YYNGEE. The length of the CDR3 is 14 residues. The CDR3 nucleotides are TGTGCCAGCAGCCGTGGCCTAAGTGCGGATGAGCAGTTCTTC. Its protein is CASSRGLSADEQFF.

This sequence joins TRBV29-1 and TRBJ2-2; tentatively, D is TRBD1 (6 bases). Trimming stripped 3 bases from V and 2 bases from J, with 16 bases between. CDR3 length equals 16 residues. Per germline, CDR1 SQVTM and CDR2 ANQGSEA. DNA for the CDR3: TGCAGCGTTGACGGGCTGACAGGAGTTAACACCGGGGAGCTGTTTTTT. Translation gives CSVDGLTGVNTGELFF.

This chain joins TRBV7-8 and TRBJ2-1; a weak D match, TRBD2 (5 bases). In germline, CDR1 is SGHVS, CDR2 FQNEAQ. CDR3 size: 15 residues. V was clipped by 1 base and J by 4 bases, with 11 bases between them. CDR3 protein: CASSLGAAGYNEQFF. DNA for the CDR3: TGTGCCAGCAGCTTAGGAGCGGCCGGTTACAATGAGCAGTTCTTC.

This clone has just a few counts. This chain links TRBV5-1 with TRBJ2-7; unclear D gene. The V and J ends lost 0 bases and 4 bases respectively, with 11 bases between them. This CDR3 spans 14 amino acids. Germline CDR1 reads SGHRS; CDR2 reads YFSETQ. For the CDR3, the DNA is TGCGCCAGCAGCTTGGATCCGGAGATTTACGAGCAGTACTTC. This encodes CASSLDPEIYEQYF.

The J gene is TRBJ1-3, the V gene TRBV6-1, with 11 bases fitting TRBD1. Germline CDR1 reads MNHNS; CDR2 reads SASEGT. J was trimmed by 3 bases and V by 4 bases; bases with no gene match: 11. The CDR3 sequence is 18 residues long. In DNA form, the CDR3 reads TGTGCCAGCAGTGCCGGGACAGGGGGTGGTCTTGGTGGAAACACCATATATTTT. Translating it yields CASSAGTGGGLGGNTIYF.

There are a few counts of this clone. The V call is TRBV15, the J call TRBJ1-4; no clear D gene. The ends were cut back, 3 bases at V and 2 bases at J, with 10 bases in the middle. The CDR3 totals 15 residues. Germline V gene lookup returns CDR1 LNHNV and CDR2 YYDKDF (reference sequence). In nucleotides, the CDR3 is TGTGCCACCAGCAGGGGAGGGCCCACTAATGAAAAACTGTTTTTT. It specifies CATSRGGPTNEKLFF.

J is TRBJ2-7 and V is TRBV28, with 8 positions matching TRBD1. The CDR3 is 16 amino acids. CDR1 and CDR2 from the germline V gene are MDHEN and SYDVKM. V trimming: 5 bases; J trimming: 4 bases; junction bases outside the gene matches: 13. CDR3 DNA sequence: TGTGCCAGCAGTCTGGCCGCGACAGGGGCTAAGTACGAGCAGTACTTC. This sequence encodes CASSLAATGAKYEQYF.

The V gene is TRBV6-1, the J gene TRBJ1-4; no firm D call. The CDR3 is 11 amino acids. V lost 4 bases to trimming and J lost 8 bases, with 5 bases between them. Per germline, CDR1 MNHNS and CDR2 SASEGT. The CDR3 protein is CASSGGEKLFF. The CDR3 DNA reads as TGTGCCAGCAGTGGAGGAGAAAAACTGTTTTTT.

This clone was seen a handful of times. V and J are TRBV7-7 and TRBJ1-5, with D maybe TRBD1 (6 bases). This CDR3 contains 18 residues. V gave up 3 bases and J gave up 5 bases, with 23 bases separating them. Germline loops: CDR1 SSHAT, CDR2 FNYEAQ (reference sequence). CDR3 nucleotide sequence: TGTGCCAGCAGCTTTTCCTCAAGGACAGCCTCTGCCTATCAGCCCCAGCATTTT. Translation gives CASSFSSRTASAYQPQHF.

This chain uses TRBV10-3 with TRBJ2-3; TRBD2 might be the D (5 bases). The CDR3 contains 13 residues. Germline V gene data show CDR1 as ENHRY and CDR2 as SYGVKD. V shed 2 bases and J shed 6 bases, with 9 bases lying between them. CDR3 region: CAISEILADTQYF. CDR3 coding DNA: TGTGCCATCAGTGAGATCCTAGCTGATACGCAGTATTTT.